This TCR beta chain was found in a study of CD8 T cells in ankylosing spondylitis. Study-level points and caveats: Blood from ankylosing spondylitis patients appeared to carry a characteristic eight-variant TCR beta motif.

One entry per CDR3 protein, called by TCRdb with MiXCR from the 5' RACE reads. The sample yields around 440,000 distinct CDR3 sequences, over 15% seen once. In this sample, this clonotype turned up a few times. Antigen unknown. This CDR3 comprises 14 residues. The V segment lost 7 bases and the J segment 4 bases; nucleotides outside the gene matches: 8. Looked up from germline, CDR1 is MNHNS and CDR2 is SASEGT. Input material: blood, either unsorted or a sorted T cell fraction (not recorded which). This chain joins TRBV6-1 and TRBJ2-5; TRBD2 agrees at 8 bases. This receptor was obtained from a male donor with ankylosing spondylitis. The CDR3 DNA reads TGTGCCAGCACCCGCGGGAGGCCCTTAGAGACCCAGTACTTC. It translates to CASTRGRPLETQYF.